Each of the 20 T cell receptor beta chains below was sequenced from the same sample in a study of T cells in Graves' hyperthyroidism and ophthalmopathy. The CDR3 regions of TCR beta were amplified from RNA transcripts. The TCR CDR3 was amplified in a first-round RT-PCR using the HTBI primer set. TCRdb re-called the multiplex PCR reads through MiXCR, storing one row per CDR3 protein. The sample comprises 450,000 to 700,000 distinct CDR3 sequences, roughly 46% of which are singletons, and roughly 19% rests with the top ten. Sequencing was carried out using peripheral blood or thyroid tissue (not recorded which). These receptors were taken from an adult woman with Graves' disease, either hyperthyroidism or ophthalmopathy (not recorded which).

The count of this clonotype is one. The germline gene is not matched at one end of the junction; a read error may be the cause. DNA for the CDR3: TGCAGTGCTAAGCTGGGACAGGGTGAAACTTTCTTT. Amino acids: CSAKLGQGETFF. The chain is built from TRBV20-1 and TRBJ1-1; 9 bases align to TRBD1. This CDR3 contains 12 residues. CDR1 and CDR2 (germline): DFQATT, SNEGSKA (reference sequence).

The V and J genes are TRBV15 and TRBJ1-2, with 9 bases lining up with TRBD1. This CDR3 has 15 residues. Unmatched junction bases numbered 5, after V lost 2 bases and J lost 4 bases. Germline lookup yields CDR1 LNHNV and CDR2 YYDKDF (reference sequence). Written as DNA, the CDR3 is TGTGCCACCAGCAGATCTACAGGGGGCACCTATGGCTACACCTTC. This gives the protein CATSRSTGGTYGYTF.

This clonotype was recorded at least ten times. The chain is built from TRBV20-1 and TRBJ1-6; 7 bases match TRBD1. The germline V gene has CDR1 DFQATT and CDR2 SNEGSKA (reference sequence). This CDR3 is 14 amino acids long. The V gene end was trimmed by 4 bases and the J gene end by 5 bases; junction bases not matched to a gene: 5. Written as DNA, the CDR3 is TGCAGTGCTAAAACCGGGACAGATAATTCACCCCTCCACTTT. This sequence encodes CSAKTGTDNSPLHF.

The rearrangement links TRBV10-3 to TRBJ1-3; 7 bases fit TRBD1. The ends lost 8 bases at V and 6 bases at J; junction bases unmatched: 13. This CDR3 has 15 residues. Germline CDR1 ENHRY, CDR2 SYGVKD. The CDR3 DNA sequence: TGTGCCATCGTCCCGGGACAGCGGGGAGTAAACACCATATATTTT. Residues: CAIVPGQRGVNTIYF.

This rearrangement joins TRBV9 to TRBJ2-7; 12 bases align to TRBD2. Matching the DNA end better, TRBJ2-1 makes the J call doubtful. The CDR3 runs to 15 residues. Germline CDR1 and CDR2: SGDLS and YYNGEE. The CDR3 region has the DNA TGTGCCAGCAGCTACGGACTAGCGGGAACGAGTGAGCAGTTCTTC. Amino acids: CASSYGLAGTSEQFF.

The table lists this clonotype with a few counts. The CDR3 coding sequence is TGTGCCAGCAGTAAAGGGGACACTGGAAGCTATGAAGCTTTCTTT. Its translation is CASSKGDTGSYEAFF. The chain has TRBV2 and TRBJ1-1; tentatively, D is TRBD1 (6 bases). Germline lookup yields CDR1 SNHLY and CDR2 FYNNEI. V shed 5 bases and J shed 7 bases, with 20 bases lying between them. This CDR3 comprises 15 residues.

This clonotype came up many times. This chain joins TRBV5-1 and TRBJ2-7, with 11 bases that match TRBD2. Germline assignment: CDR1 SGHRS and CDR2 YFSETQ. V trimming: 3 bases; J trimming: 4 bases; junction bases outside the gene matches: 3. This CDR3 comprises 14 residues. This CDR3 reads CASSSGTSGYEQYF. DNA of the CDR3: TGCGCCAGCAGCTCAGGGACTAGCGGATACGAGCAGTACTTC. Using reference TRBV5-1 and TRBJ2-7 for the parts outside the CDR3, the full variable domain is KAGVTQTPRYLIKTRGQQVTLSCSPISGHRSVSWYQQTPGQGLQFLFEYFSETQRNKGNFPGRFSGRQFSNSRSEMNVSTLELGDSALYLCASSSGTSGYEQYFGPGTRLTVT.

The CDR3 nucleotides read TGTGCCAGCACGGGGTCCGGGTATACGCAGTATTTT. Translation: CASTGSGYTQYF. V usage is TRBV7-2 and J usage is TRBJ2-3; D perhaps matches TRBD2 (5 bases). Germline CDR1 is SGHTA and CDR2 is FQGNSA. The V end lost 7 bases, the J end lost 7 bases, and 12 bases lay between the germline ends. The CDR3 extends over 12 amino acids.

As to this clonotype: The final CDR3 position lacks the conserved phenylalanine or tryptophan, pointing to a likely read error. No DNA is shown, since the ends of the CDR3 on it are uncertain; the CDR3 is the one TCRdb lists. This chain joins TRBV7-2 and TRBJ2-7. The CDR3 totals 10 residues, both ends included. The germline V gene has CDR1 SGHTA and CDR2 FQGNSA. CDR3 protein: CASGAQTVTT.

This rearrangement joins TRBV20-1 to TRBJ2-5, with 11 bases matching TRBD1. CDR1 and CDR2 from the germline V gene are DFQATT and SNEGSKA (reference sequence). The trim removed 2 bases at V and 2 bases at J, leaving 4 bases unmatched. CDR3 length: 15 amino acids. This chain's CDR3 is CSARFRDRGQETQYF. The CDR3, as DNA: TGCAGTGCTAGATTCAGGGACAGGGGGCAAGAGACCCAGTACTTC.

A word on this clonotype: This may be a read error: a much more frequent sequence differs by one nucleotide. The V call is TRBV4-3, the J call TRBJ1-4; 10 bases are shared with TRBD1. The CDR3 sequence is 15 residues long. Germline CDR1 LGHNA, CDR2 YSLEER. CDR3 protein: CAGSQAGQGLGKLFF. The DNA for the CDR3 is TGCGCCGGCAGCCAAGCGGGACAGGGGTTAGGAAAACTGTTTTTT.

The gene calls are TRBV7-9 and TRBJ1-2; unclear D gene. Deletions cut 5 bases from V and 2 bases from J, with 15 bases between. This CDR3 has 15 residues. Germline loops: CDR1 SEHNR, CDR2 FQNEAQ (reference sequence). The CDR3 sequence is CASSLGDSSNYGYTF. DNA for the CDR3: TGTGCCAGCAGCCTCGGGGATAGCTCCAACTATGGCTACACCTTC.

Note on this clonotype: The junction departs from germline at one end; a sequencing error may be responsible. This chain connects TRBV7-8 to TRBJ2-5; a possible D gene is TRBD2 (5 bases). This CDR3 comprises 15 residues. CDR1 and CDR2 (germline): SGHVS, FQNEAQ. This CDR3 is CASSQDRGSVKTQYF. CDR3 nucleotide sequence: TGCGCCAGCAGCCAAGATCGGGGTAGCGTAAAGACCCAGTACTTC.

The CDR3 protein is CASSRGQSLSTEAFF. Here the CDR3 DNA reads TGTGCCAGCAGTAGGGGACAGAGCCTGAGCACTGAAGCTTTCTTT. The rearrangement joins TRBV25-1 to TRBJ1-1, with TRBD1 matching 7 bases. Looked up from germline, CDR1 is MGHDK and CDR2 is SYGVNS. The CDR3 sequence is 15 residues long. V lost 5 bases, J lost 4 bases, and 10 bases stayed unmatched. The full variable domain, completed using reference TRBV25-1 and TRBJ1-1, is EADIYQTPRYLVIGTGKKITLECSQTMGHDKMYWYQQDPGMELHLIHYSYGVNSTEKGDLSSESTVSRIRTEHFPLTLESARPSHTSQYLCASSRGQSLSTEAFFGQGTRLTVV.

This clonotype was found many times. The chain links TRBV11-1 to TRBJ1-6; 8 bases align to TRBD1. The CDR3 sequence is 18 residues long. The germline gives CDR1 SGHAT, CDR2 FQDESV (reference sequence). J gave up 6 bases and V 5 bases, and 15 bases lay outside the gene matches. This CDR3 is CASSQYRIDRGSNSPLHF. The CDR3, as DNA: TGTGCCAGCAGCCAATATCGAATCGACAGGGGAAGTAATTCACCCCTCCACTTT. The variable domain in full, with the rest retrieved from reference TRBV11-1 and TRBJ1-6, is EAEVAQSPRYKITEKSQAVAFWCDPISGHATLYWYRQILGQGPELLVQFQDESVVDDSQLPKDRFSAERLKGVDSTLKIQPAELGDSAMYLCASSQYRIDRGSNSPLHFGNGTRLTVT.

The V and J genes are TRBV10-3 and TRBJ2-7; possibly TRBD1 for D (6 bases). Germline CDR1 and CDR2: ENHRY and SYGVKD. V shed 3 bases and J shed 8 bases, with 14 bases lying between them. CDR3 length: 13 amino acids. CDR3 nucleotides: TGTGCCATCAGTGACAGGGGTCAGCCCCAGCAGTACTTC. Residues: CAISDRGQPQQYF.

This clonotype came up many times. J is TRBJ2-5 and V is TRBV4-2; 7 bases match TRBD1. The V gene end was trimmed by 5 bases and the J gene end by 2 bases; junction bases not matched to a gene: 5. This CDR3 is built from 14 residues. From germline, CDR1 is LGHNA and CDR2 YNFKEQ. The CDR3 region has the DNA TGTGCCAGCAGCTATAGACAGGGTCAAGAGACCCAGTACTTC. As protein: CASSYRQGQETQYF.

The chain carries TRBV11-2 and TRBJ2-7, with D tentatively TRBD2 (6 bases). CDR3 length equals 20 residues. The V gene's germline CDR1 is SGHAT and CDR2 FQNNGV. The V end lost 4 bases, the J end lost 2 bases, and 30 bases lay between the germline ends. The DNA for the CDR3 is TGTGCCAGCAGCTGGTCCCTGGCGGGACCTCGGAAGGGGCTACCCTACGAGCAGTACTTC. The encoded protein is CASSWSLAGPRKGLPYEQYF. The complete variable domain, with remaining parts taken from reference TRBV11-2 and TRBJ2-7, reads EAGVAQSPRYKIIEKRQSVAFWCNPISGHATLYWYQQILGQGPKLLIQFQNNGVVDDSQLPKDRFSAERLKGVDSTLKIQPAKLEDSAVYLCASSWSLAGPRKGLPYEQYFGPGTRLTVT.

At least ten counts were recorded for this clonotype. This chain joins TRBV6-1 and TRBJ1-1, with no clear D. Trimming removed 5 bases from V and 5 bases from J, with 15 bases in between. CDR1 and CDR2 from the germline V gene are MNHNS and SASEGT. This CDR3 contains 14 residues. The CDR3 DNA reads TGTGCCAGCAGTCCCTCTCCGGAGGGAACTGAAGCTTTCTTT. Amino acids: CASSPSPEGTEAFF.

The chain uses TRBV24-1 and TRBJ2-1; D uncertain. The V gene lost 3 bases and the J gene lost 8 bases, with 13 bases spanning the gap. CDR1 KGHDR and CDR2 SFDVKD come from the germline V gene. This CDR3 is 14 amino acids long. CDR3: CATSDPSPQDEQFF. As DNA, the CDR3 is TGTGCCACCAGTGATCCCTCACCCCAGGATGAGCAGTTCTTC.